One sample yielded the 3 T cell receptor beta chains listed below, sequenced in a study of CD8+ T cells in alopecia areata. RNA extraction and reverse transcription yielded cDNA as sequencing template. TCRdb keeps only in-frame clones here, not all; method: immunoSEQ multiplex PCR. The sample lists some 95,000 clones, about 40% occurring once. Sequenced material: CD4+ T cells sorted from blood. The receptor source for this set is a human donor with alopecia areata.

This chain joins TRBV4-1 and TRBJ2-5; 11 positions agree with TRBD2. The CDR3 runs to 18 residues. With V trimmed by 0 bases and J by 4 bases, 10 bases remained unmatched. The germline CDR1 and CDR2 sequences are MGHRA and YSYEKL. The CDR3 sequence is CASSQETVSGRAVETQYF. CDR3 bases: TGCGCCAGCAGCCAAGAGACGGTTAGCGGGAGGGCCGTAGAGACCCAGTACTTC.

This clone occurred a few times. The chain joins TRBV28 to TRBJ2-1; 7 positions agree with TRBD1. Germline V lookup: CDR1 MDHEN, CDR2 SYDVKM. The CDR3 is 14 residues long. Unmatched junction bases numbered 5, after V lost 6 bases and J lost 3 bases. The CDR3 protein is CASSPGTVYNEQFF. The CDR3 coding sequence is TGTGCCAGCAGCCCCGGGACAGTCTACAATGAGCAGTTCTTC.

This clone was picked up a small number of times. The chain carries TRBV29-1 and TRBJ2-1; 10 bases map to TRBD2. Germline V gene sequence: CDR1 SQVTM, CDR2 ANQGSEA. V lost 4 bases and J lost 0; bases outside the gene matches: 6. The CDR3 covers 16 residues. The CDR3 DNA reads TGCAGCGTTGTGACTAGCGGGTTTAGCTCCTACAATGAGCAGTTCTTC. Translation gives CSVVTSGFSSYNEQFF.